The 27 T cell receptor beta chains reported below all come from one sample, sequenced in a study of T cells in Graves' hyperthyroidism and ophthalmopathy. TCR beta CDR3 sequences were amplified from RNA transcripts. The primer set for the first-round RT-PCR of the TCR CDR3 was HTBI. One entry per CDR3 protein results from TCRdb running MiXCR on the multiplex PCR reads. Of hundreds of thousands of distinct CDR3 sequences in the sample, about 14% were seen once. What was sequenced was blood. All receptors derive from a woman aged 45-65 years with Graves' ophthalmopathy.

This chain joins TRBV29-1 and TRBJ2-2, with 8 positions matching TRBD2. In germline, CDR1 is SQVTM, CDR2 ANQGSEA. V lost 6 bases and J lost 6; bases outside the gene matches: 9. The length of the CDR3 is 14 residues. CDR3 amino acids: CSVRGQRESGELFF. The CDR3 nucleotides are TGCAGCGTCCGAGGCCAGCGGGAGTCCGGGGAGCTGTTTTTT.

Ten or more counts support this clonotype. The rearrangement uses TRBV12-3 or TRBV12-4 and TRBJ1-6; perhaps TRBD1 as D (6 bases). Trimming took 3 bases from V and 8 from J, leaving 11 bases between them. The CDR3 covers 14 residues. CDR3 sequence reads: CASSFGGDDSPLHF. For the CDR3, the DNA is TGTGCCAGCAGTTTTGGGGGCGACGATTCACCCCTCCACTTT.

The table lists this clonotype with many counts. The chain joins TRBV12-3 or TRBV12-4 to TRBJ1-2; D unresolved. CDR3 size: 13 residues. V shed 4 bases and J shed 4 bases, with 10 bases lying between them. Written as DNA, the CDR3 is TGTGCCAGCAGTTACGGCCGGGGCTATGGCTACACCTTC. Its protein is CASSYGRGYGYTF.

Many counts were recorded for this clonotype. The V and J genes are TRBV7-9 and TRBJ2-5; 7 nucleotides align to TRBD2. This CDR3 has 13 amino acids. Germline trimming cut 4 bases from V and 2 bases from J; bases unmatched to any gene: 1. The V gene's germline CDR1 is SEHNR and CDR2 FQNEAQ (reference sequence). In DNA, the CDR3 is TGTGCCAGCAGCTCTAGCGGACAAGAGACCCAGTACTTC. The encoded protein is CASSSSGQETQYF.

A remark on this clonotype: Mismatch with germline at one junction end may stem from a read error. The chain employs TRBV29-1 and TRBJ1-1; D unclear. Germline CDR1 is SQVTM and CDR2 is ANQGSEA. The CDR3 has 10 amino acids. The CDR3 nucleotides are TGCAGCGTTGAATTTCCTGAAGCTCTCTTT. It yields the protein CSVEFPEALF.

This clonotype showed up many times. The chain joins TRBV15 to TRBJ1-4; no clear D. Germline V lookup: CDR1 LNHNV, CDR2 YYDKDF (reference sequence). V lost 2 bases and J 0 bases, leaving 7 bases between the germline ends. CDR3 size: 15 residues. DNA of the CDR3: TGTGCCACCAGCAGAAATCAGGCAACTAATGAAAAACTGTTTTTT. It specifies CATSRNQATNEKLFF. Full variable domain (remainder filled in from reference TRBV15 and TRBJ1-4): DAMVIQNPRYQVTQFGKPVTLSCSQTLNHNVMYWYQQKSSQAPKLLFHYYDKDFNNEADTPDNFQSRRPNTSFCFLDIRSPGLGDTAMYLCATSRNQATNEKLFFGSGTQLSVL.

The rearrangement uses TRBV20-1 and TRBJ2-2, with D maybe TRBD1 (6 bases). This CDR3 has 16 amino acids. Trimming left V 2 bases short and J 6 bases short, with 19 bases between. Germline lookup yields CDR1 DFQATT and CDR2 SNEGSKA (reference sequence). The CDR3 nucleotides read TGCAGTGCTAGAAGGTTTGGTGTTAACAGGGCCGGGGAGCTGTTTTTT. The encoded protein is CSARRFGVNRAGELFF.

The table lists this clonotype with a few counts. The chain joins TRBV11-2 to TRBJ2-5, with D possibly being TRBD2 (6 bases). Germline assignment: CDR1 SGHAT and CDR2 FQNNGV. V was shortened by 1 base and J by 0 bases, with 12 bases between the two germline ends. This CDR3 is built from 16 residues. The CDR3 DNA follows: TGTGCCAGCAGCTTAGGACTAGAAGTGTACCAAGAGACCCAGTACTTC. It translates to CASSLGLEVYQETQYF.

This clonotype has ten or more counts. The rearrangement links TRBV9 to TRBJ1-1; D is unclear. Trimming cost V 5 bases and J 1 base, with 12 bases left between them. Germline V CDR1 and CDR2: SGDLS, YYNGEE. This CDR3 comprises 14 residues. The CDR3 DNA follows: TGTGCCAGCAGTCTCCTCGCCGGGAACACTGAAGCTTTCTTT. The encoded protein is CASSLLAGNTEAFF.

This clonotype was recorded many times. This chain joins TRBV5-1 and TRBJ2-7; 7 bases map to TRBD1. Trimming cost V 3 bases and J 3 bases; bases outside gene matches: 6. CDR1 and CDR2 (germline): SGHRS, YFSETQ. The CDR3 has 14 amino acids. For the CDR3, the DNA is TGCGCCAGCAGCTGGGCGACAGGGAACTACGAGCAGTACTTC. Residues: CASSWATGNYEQYF. Full variable domain (rest looked up from reference TRBV5-1 and TRBJ2-7): KAGVTQTPRYLIKTRGQQVTLSCSPISGHRSVSWYQQTPGQGLQFLFEYFSETQRNKGNFPGRFSGRQFSNSRSEMNVSTLELGDSALYLCASSWATGNYEQYFGPGTRLTVT.

This clonotype has a handful of counts. The chain joins TRBV2 to TRBJ1-4; tentatively, D is TRBD1 (5 bases). The CDR3 loop spans 14 amino acids. Germline CDR1 reads SNHLY; CDR2 reads FYNNEI. Trimming took off 6 bases at V and 5 bases at J, with 13 bases between the two ends. CDR3 DNA: TGTGCCAGCAGGACAGCGCGCAGCAATGAAAAACTGTTTTTT. As protein: CASRTARSNEKLFF.

This clonotype was found many times. The chain employs TRBV9 and TRBJ2-7; D may be TRBD1 (6 bases). Germline-derived CDR1 and CDR2 are SGDLS and YYNGEE. V lost 3 bases and J lost 3, with 19 bases in between. CDR3 length: 16 residues. CDR3 residues: CASSEHDRDKDYEQYF. CDR3 DNA: TGTGCCAGCAGCGAACATGACCGGGACAAAGACTACGAGCAGTACTTC.

The chain recombines TRBV18 with TRBJ1-1; D is uncertain. The length of the CDR3 is 13 residues. With 3 bases removed from V and 6 bases from J, the gap between germline ends came to 11 bases. Germline CDR1 reads KGHSH; CDR2 reads LQKENI. The CDR3, as DNA: TGTGCCAGCTCACCGGTATTGGACGCTGAAGCTTTCTTT. This codes for CASSPVLDAEAFF. Variable domain in full (rest from reference TRBV18 and TRBJ1-1): NAGVMQNPRHLVRRRGQEARLRCSPMKGHSHVYWYRQLPEEGLKFMVYLQKENIIDESGMPKERFSAEFPKEGPSILRIQQVVRGDSAAYFCASSPVLDAEAFFGQGTRLTVV.

This clonotype has a count of ten or more. The J gene is TRBJ1-2, the V gene TRBV6-1, with D perhaps matching TRBD1 (6 bases). CDR3 length: 15 amino acids. V lost 3 bases and J 4 bases, leaving 15 bases between the germline ends. CDR1 MNHNS and CDR2 SASEGT come from the germline V gene. CDR3 sequence (DNA): TGTGCCAGCAGTGACCCCGCCGGGACATCCTATGGCTACACCTTC. Its protein product is CASSDPAGTSYGYTF.

This clonotype was found many times. The chain joins TRBV20-1 to TRBJ2-1; no firm D call. From germline, CDR1 is DFQATT and CDR2 SNEGSKA (reference sequence). The V end was cut by 0 bases, the J end by 0 bases, with 12 bases between. There are 16 residues in the CDR3. The DNA of the CDR3 is TGCAGTGCTAGAGATCCCGGCAGGACCTCCTACAATGAGCAGTTCTTC. It is translated as CSARDPGRTSYNEQFF.

This chain uses TRBV5-1 with TRBJ2-1; 7 bases fit TRBD1. CDR1 is SGHRS and CDR2 is YFSETQ in the germline V gene. This CDR3 is built from 17 residues. Losses at the gene ends were 4 bases for V and 4 bases for J; bases not matched to a gene: 14. CDR3 coding DNA: TGCGCCAGCAGCCTGGCCGGAGAGACAGGGCGTTACAATGAGCAGTTCTTC. It codes for CASSLAGETGRYNEQFF.

The chain uses TRBV19 and TRBJ2-5, with D tentatively TRBD1 or TRBD2 (5 bases each). The CDR3 has 14 amino acids. Looked up from germline, CDR1 is LNHDA and CDR2 is SQIVND (reference sequence). The V and J ends lost 6 bases and 2 bases respectively, with 13 bases between them. The CDR3 sequence: CASRGRDHQETQYF. For the CDR3, the DNA is TGTGCCAGTAGGGGCCGGGACCATCAAGAGACCCAGTACTTC.

This clonotype was seen many times. The chain is built from TRBV6-1 and TRBJ1-1; the D is unclear. Trimming took off 5 bases at V and 1 base at J, with 11 bases between the two ends. In germline, CDR1 is MNHNS, CDR2 SASEGT. CDR3 size: 14 residues. CDR3 DNA sequence: TGTGCCAGCAGTCGCGGACGGACGAACACTGAAGCTTTCTTT. Encoded protein: CASSRGRTNTEAFF.

This clonotype was picked up many times. The rearrangement joins TRBV20-1 to TRBJ2-7; 9 bases agree with TRBD2. CDR1 is DFQATT and CDR2 is SNEGSKA in the germline V gene (reference sequence). V lost 0 bases, J lost 2 bases, and 17 bases stayed unmatched. This CDR3 is 19 amino acids long. Here the CDR3 DNA reads TGCAGTGCTAGAGATGTGGGCGGGACAGAGGGACTAGCTACCTACGAGCAGTACTTC. Protein: CSARDVGGTEGLATYEQYF.

This clonotype has at least ten counts. The chain combines TRBV5-1 with TRBJ2-2; TRBD2 agrees at 11 bases. The V gene's germline CDR1 is SGHRS and CDR2 YFSETQ. The CDR3 is made up of 16 amino acids. The ends lost 5 bases at V and 6 bases at J; junction bases unmatched: 9. The CDR3 DNA reads as TGCGCCAGCAGATCGTTAGCGGGAGGGCTCGCCGGGGAGCTGTTTTTT. It codes for CASRSLAGGLAGELFF.

This clonotype was recorded many times. V and J are TRBV4-1 and TRBJ1-2; 7 bases match TRBD1. With 4 bases clipped from V and 0 bases from J, the junction kept 5 bases outside the gene matches. Germline CDR1 MGHRA, CDR2 YSYEKL. CDR3 length: 15 amino acids. In DNA, the CDR3 is TGCGCCAGCAGCCTAAGGACAGGATCTAACTATGGCTACACCTTC. Protein product: CASSLRTGSNYGYTF.

This clonotype came up many times. V gene TRBV27 combines with J gene TRBJ1-1; D is unresolved. This CDR3 region has 15 residues. Germline CDR1 and CDR2: MNHEY and SMNVEV (reference sequence). Trimming removed 5 bases at V and 5 bases at J, with 18 bases between. The CDR3 bases are TGTGCCAGCAGTCGTTACCGGGCGGGGTTGACTGAAGCTTTCTTT. The encoded protein is CASSRYRAGLTEAFF.

This clonotype came up many times. J is TRBJ2-5 and V is TRBV27, with TRBD2 matching over 12 bases. Germline CDR1 and CDR2: MNHEY and SMNVEV (reference sequence). Germline trimming cut 5 bases from V and 9 bases from J; bases unmatched to any gene: 13. The CDR3 has 16 amino acids. The DNA of the CDR3 is TGTGCCAGCAGTACTGGACTAGCGGGAACCCTGGGGGCCCAGTACTTC. It specifies CASSTGLAGTLGAQYF.

The chain links TRBV11-2 to TRBJ2-1; D is possibly TRBD2 (7 bases). Trimming removed 5 bases from V and 4 bases from J, with 18 bases in between. The germline V gene has CDR1 SGHAT and CDR2 FQNNGV. CDR3 length: 16 residues. The CDR3 sequence is CASSRRGGVYYNEQFF. The CDR3 DNA reads TGTGCCAGCAGCAGGAGGGGGGGGGTTTATTACAATGAGCAGTTCTTC.

This clonotype came up many times. This sequence joins TRBV7-9 and TRBJ2-3, with D hard to call. There are 11 residues in the CDR3. Germline loops: CDR1 SEHNR, CDR2 FQNEAQ (reference sequence). Trimming pared 7 bases from V and 6 bases from J, leaving 8 bases between. DNA for the CDR3: TGTGCCAGCATTCTTACGGATACGCAGTATTTT. It is translated as CASILTDTQYF.

This clonotype appeared many times. The rearrangement links TRBV11-3 to TRBJ2-3, with 13 nucleotides matching TRBD2. Germline assignment: CDR1 SGHNT and CDR2 YENEEA. Trimming cost V 5 bases and J 0 bases; bases outside gene matches: 8. The CDR3 is 18 residues long. CDR3 in DNA: TGTGCCAGCAGCCCCTCGACTAGCGGGAGGTCAAGCACAGATACGCAGTATTTT. Its translation is CASSPSTSGRSSTDTQYF.

Many counts were recorded for this clonotype. This chain connects TRBV6-2 or TRBV6-3 to TRBJ2-7; D not resolved. Trimming left V 8 bases short and J 8 bases short, with 13 bases between. This CDR3 spans 11 amino acids. Germline V CDR1 and CDR2: MNHEY, SVGEGT. The DNA for the CDR3 is TGTGCCAGCTCTAAAACGGAGAAGCAGTACTTC. Encoded protein: CASSKTEKQYF.